This T cell receptor (beta chain) was found in a study of T-cell memory formation after mild COVID-19. Study-level background: Largely, TCR clusters stayed within a single donor.

Findings of the study overall: Clones contracting across day 15 to 85 had a balanced CD4/CD8 profile; later expanding clones leaned CD4+. Of the contracting clones, CD4+ ones lay mainly in CM and EM, and CD8+ ones in EMRA.

Trimming took off 7 bases at V and 2 bases at J, with 5 bases between the two ends. CDR1 and CDR2 from the germline V gene are SGHTA and FQGNSA. This CDR3 has 11 residues. With constant-segment primers, 5'RACE yielded cDNA libraries of TCR alpha and TCR beta that carried sample barcodes and UMIs. MiXCR, applied by TCRdb to the 5' RACE reads, yields one record per CDR3 protein. The table records 500,000 to 650,000 distinct CDR3 sequences, less than 25% of them present only once. Comments on this clonotype: Its specificity is unknown.

Material for sequencing was PBMCs or a T cell subset sorted from them (not recorded which). The TCR originated in an adult woman who had mild COVID-19 (a few samples of this study predate the infection). Cell type and time point are not known. V gene TRBV7-2 combines with J gene TRBJ1-2; no definite D call. Here the CDR3 DNA reads TGTGCCAGCACTAACAACTATGGCTACACCTTC. Translation gives CASTNNYGYTF. Filled out from reference TRBV7-2 and TRBJ1-2, the complete variable domain reads GAGVSQSPSNKVTEKGKDVELRCDPISGHTALYWYRQSLGQGLEFLIYFQGNSAPDKSGLPSDRFSAERTGGSVSTLTIQRTQQEDSAVYLCASTNNYGYTFGSGTRLTVV.